These T cell receptor beta chains were read from a single sample in a study of blood T cell repertoires in COVID-19. Data came from immunoSEQ multiplex PCR; TCRdb stores just in-frame clones and leaves some out. The repertoire includes 60,000 or so clones, approximately 90% of them detected once, and approximately 1.6% sits in the top ten. The source material was peripheral blood. These receptors were taken from a human donor in a cohort sampled during active COVID-19. Each CDR3 is given with its conserved first and last residue. A D gene is named only where the DNA matches it firmly. Some rows have no size entry. The others give once, few or many, or a class for an expanded clone.

D,size,J,V,DNA,CDR3
TRBD1,NA,TRBJ2-7,TRBV6-5,TGTGCCAGCAGTTACGGGGGGGGGACAGGGGCCTACGAGCAGTACTTC,CASSYGGGTGAYEQYF
TRBD2,NA,TRBJ2-3,TRBV29-1,TGCAGCGTGGGGACTAGCGGGATCAGCACAGATACGCAGTATTTT,CSVGTSGISTDTQYF
TRBD2,few,TRBJ2-7,TRBV5-4,TGTGCCAGCGGGGGAGGGAACTCCTACGAGCAGTACTTC,CASGGGNSYEQYF
NA,NA,TRBJ2-3,TRBV5-1,TGCGCCAGCAGCTTGGAAGCTCGGGGAGATACGCAGTATTTT,CASSLEARGDTQYF
TRBD2,NA,TRBJ2-1,TRBV18,TGTGCCAGCTCACCTAGCGGGAGATTAAATGAGCAGTTCTTC,CASSPSGRLNEQFF
NA,NA,TRBJ2-2,TRBV9,TGTGCCAGCAGCTTAACCGGGAGCGGCGCGGGGGAGCTGTTTTTT,CASSLTGSGAGELFF
NA,NA,TRBJ2-5,TRBV19,TGTGCCAGTGGGGTCGGGGGGCGAGAGACCCAGTACTTC,CASGVGGRETQYF
NA,NA,TRBJ1-1,TRBV4-1,TGCGCCAGCAGCCAAGATCTTTTCCGCAGGGCGTTGAACACTGAAGCTTTCTTT,CASSQDLFRRALNTEAFF
TRBD1,NA,TRBJ1-2,TRBV19,TGTGCCAGTAGTACCTCGGGACAGTTTTTGTATGGCTACACCTTC,CASSTSGQFLYGYTF
NA,NA,TRBJ2-7,TRBV7-9,TGTGCCAGCAGCTCGACATCCTACGAGCAGTACTTC,CASSSTSYEQYF
NA,few,TRBJ1-6,TRBV7-9,TGTGCCAGCAGCTTAGAACAGTATAATTCACCCCTCCACTTT,CASSLEQYNSPLHF
NA,NA,TRBJ2-1,TRBV21-1,TGTGCCAGCAGCAAAGGACAGGGGCGGGAGCGGCAGTTCTTC,CASSKGQGRERQFF
NA,NA,TRBJ1-3,TRBV6-6,TGTGCCAGCAGTACTCAGGGCCCCTCTGGAAACACCATATATTTT,CASSTQGPSGNTIYF
NA,few,TRBJ1-1,TRBV7-9,TGTGCCAGCAAATCGGGGGGTTTTGCCACTGAAGCTTTCTTT,CASKSGGFATEAFF
NA,NA,TRBJ2-3,TRBV28,TGTGCCAGTAGAGGGACTTCCACAGATACGCAGTATTTT,CASRGTSTDTQYF
TRBD1,NA,TRBJ2-3,TRBV24-1,TGTGCCACCAGTGATCGTCTTGGAGGTCAGGGGGGCACAGATACGCAGTATTTT,CATSDRLGGQGGTDTQYF
TRBD2,NA,TRBJ2-1,TRBV2,TGTGCCAGCAGTGAGGAACTAGCGGGGACGTACAATGAGCAGTTCTTC,CASSEELAGTYNEQFF
TRBD1,NA,TRBJ2-1,TRBV18,TGTGCCAGCTCTATGGACAGGGAACAGTTCTTC,CASSMDREQFF
TRBD1,NA,TRBJ1-6,TRBV7-3,TGTGCCAGCAGCAAGACAGGGAGGAATTCACCCCTCCACTTT,CASSKTGRNSPLHF
NA,NA,TRBJ2-7,TRBV28,TGTGCCAGCAGTTTAGGCGGACAGACCTACGAGCAGTACTTC,CASSLGGQTYEQYF
NA,NA,TRBJ2-2,TRBV7-3,TGTGCCAGCAGCTCTTCCGGACAGATGACCGGGGAGCTGTTTTTT,CASSSSGQMTGELFF
NA,NA,TRBJ2-3,TRBV5-1,TGCGCCAGCAGCTCGAGGGAGAGGACCAGCACAGATACGCAGTATTTT,CASSSRERTSTDTQYF
NA,NA,TRBJ2-1,TRBV11-2,TGTGCCAGCAGCTTAGATCTCGGGGAGCAGTTCTTC,CASSLDLGEQFF
TRBD1,once,TRBJ2-5,TRBV7-9,TGTGCCAGCAGCCCCAGACAGGGGAGGGAGACCCAGTACTTC,CASSPRQGRETQYF
TRBD2,few,TRBJ2-7,TRBV4-1,TGCGCCAGCAGCGACTGGGAGGGGCGAGAGCAGTACTTC,CASSDWEGREQYF
TRBD1,NA,TRBJ1-2,TRBV6-2/TRBV6-3,TGTGCCAGCAGTCGTGGACAGGGACCTAACTATGGCTACACCTTC,CASSRGQGPNYGYTF
NA,NA,TRBJ2-7,TRBV11-1,TGTGCCAGCAGCTTAGCGGGGCAGGGGTCCTACGAGCAGTACTTC,CASSLAGQGSYEQYF
TRBD2,NA,TRBJ2-7,TRBV9,TGTGCCAGCAGCGTAGGAGCTAGCGGAATCTACGAGCAGTACTTC,CASSVGASGIYEQYF
NA,NA,TRBJ1-6,TRBV20-1,TGCAGTGCTAGTACTCGTGGGGGCGCGCATAATTCACCCCTCCACTTT,CSASTRGGAHNSPLHF
NA,NA,TRBJ2-3,TRBV2,TGTGCCAGCAAGGACACTAGCACAGATACGCAGTATTTT,CASKDTSTDTQYF
TRBD1,NA,TRBJ2-1,TRBV5-1,TGCGCCAGCAGCTGGGACAGTTACAATGAGCAGTTCTTC,CASSWDSYNEQFF
NA,NA,TRBJ1-1,TRBV6-2/TRBV6-3,TGTGCCAGCAGTTACCCCCCTACAGGGTACCTCACTGAAGCTTTCTTT,CASSYPPTGYLTEAFF
NA,NA,TRBJ2-3,TRBV3-1/TRBV3-2,TGTGCCAGCAGCCAAGATCCTGCTAGCTCAGATACGCAGTATTTT,CASSQDPASSDTQYF
NA,NA,TRBJ2-7,TRBV7-2,TGTGCCAGCAGGTCAAGCGCCCCGGGATCCTCCTACGAGCAGTACTTC,CASRSSAPGSSYEQYF
NA,NA,TRBJ1-3,TRBV5-1,TGCGCCAGCAGCTTGGGCGGCACTGGCTCTGGAAACACCATATATTTT,CASSLGGTGSGNTIYF
TRBD2,NA,TRBJ2-7,TRBV4-3,TGCGCCAGCAGCCAAGGAACCGTAGCGGGAGCGCCTACGCAGCAGTACTTC,CASSQGTVAGAPTQQYF
TRBD2,NA,TRBJ2-3,TRBV18,TGTGCCAGCTCACCCAGCGGGAGGTTAGATACGCAGTATTTT,CASSPSGRLDTQYF
TRBD2,NA,TRBJ2-2,TRBV12-5,TGTGCTAGTGGTTTGATTACGGGAGGGCGGACCGGGGAGCTGTTTTTT,CASGLITGGRTGELFF
TRBD2,NA,TRBJ2-2,TRBV6-1,TGTGCCAGCAGTGAAAGGACTAGCCTAAACACCGGGGAGCTGTTTTTT,CASSERTSLNTGELFF
TRBD1,NA,TRBJ2-6,TRBV5-1,TGCGCCAGCAAGACAGGGTCTGGGGCCAACGTCCTGACTTTC,CASKTGSGANVLTF
TRBD1,NA,TRBJ2-7,TRBV9,TGTGCCAGCAGCGCAATCCCCTCGACAGGGGGTAGGCGCGAGCAGTACTTC,CASSAIPSTGGRREQYF
NA,once,TRBJ1-2,TRBV6-2/TRBV6-3,TGTGCCAGCAGTTCCGGGACTATACATCATGGCTACACCTTC,CASSSGTIHHGYTF
NA,NA,TRBJ1-4,TRBV15,TGTGCCACCAGCAGAGAGGCGGTTGCAACTAATGAAAAACTGTTTTTT,CATSREAVATNEKLFF
NA,NA,TRBJ1-2,TRBV2,TGTGCCAGCAGTGAACGGGATGGCTACACCTTC,CASSERDGYTF
NA,once,TRBJ2-3,TRBV7-3,TGTGCCAGTGCCCCCGACAGGAACACAGATACGCAGTATTTT,CASAPDRNTDTQYF
NA,NA,TRBJ2-1,TRBV28,TGTGCCAGCAACCGCTATAGCGGAAGCTCCTACAATGAGCAGTTCTTC,CASNRYSGSSYNEQFF
TRBD2,NA,TRBJ2-1,TRBV5-1,TGCGCCAGCAGCTCTAGCGGGAGGGCCTACAATGAGCAGTTCTTC,CASSSSGRAYNEQFF
TRBD2,NA,TRBJ2-5,TRBV2,TGTGCCAGCGGATACAATTGGGCGGGAGGGAGATCCAATCTCCAAGAGACCCAGTACTTC,CASGYNWAGGRSNLQETQYF